The 3 T cell receptor beta chains reported below all come from one sample, sequenced in a study of beta chain features in type 1 diabetes (dated by TCRdb to 2016 to 2019). The method was the immunoSEQ multiplex PCR assay. The entire amount of isolated RNA was reverse transcribed using the High Capacity cDNA Reverse Transcription Kit, so the sequenced TCRB transcripts were expressed ones. The table was pulled from immuneACCESS by TCRdb, which kept in-frame rearrangements only. Such tables lose some clones; where checked, under half of the loss comes from unresolved V genes, and the rest has no known cause. For this sample there are 640,000 or so clones; around 15% appear just once. The top ten clonotypes cover 0.03% to 0.045% of the sample. The research as a whole found: A moderate but significant shortening of TCRB CDR3 length was observed in type 1 diabetes patients in all four CD4+ subsets.

These receptors have no known antigen. Input material: naive CD4+ T cells from blood. The sample's cell subset or site label, decoded: true naive CD4+ T cells. The receptors stem from a young man with type 1 diabetes.

The rearrangement joins TRBV29-1 to TRBJ1-1, with D perhaps matching TRBD1 (6 bases). Deletions cut 4 bases from V and 5 bases from J, with 11 bases between. The CDR3 has 12 amino acids. Germline assignment: CDR1 SQVTM and CDR2 ANQGSEA. The CDR3 coding sequence is TGCAGCGTTGCGCAGGGGCGGACTGAAGCTTTCTTT. It is translated as CSVAQGRTEAFF.

The chain combines TRBV28 with TRBJ2-1; possible D gene TRBD2, 5 bases. Per germline, CDR1 MDHEN and CDR2 SYDVKM. The CDR3 extends over 16 amino acids. Trimming shortened V by 2 bases and J by 0 bases, and 11 bases separated the two germline ends. The chain's CDR3 is CASSLVSESSYNEQFF. The CDR3 nucleotides are TGTGCCAGCAGTTTAGTTAGCGAGAGCTCCTACAATGAGCAGTTCTTC.

The gene calls are TRBV7-2 and TRBJ1-6; 10 bases match TRBD1. Per the germline V gene, CDR1 is SGHTA and CDR2 is FQGNSA. V gave up 6 bases and J gave up 8 bases; unmatched junction bases: 13. The length of the CDR3 is 17 residues. The CDR3 loop is CASSSGPGQGLDSPLHF. The DNA of the CDR3 is TGTGCCAGCAGTTCAGGGCCGGGACAGGGGTTAGATTCACCCCTCCACTTT.